The TCR beta chain under discussion was sequenced for a study of T cell responses to AZD1222 COVID-19 vaccine. Germline loops: CDR1 MNHNY, CDR2 SVGAGI (reference sequence). V shed 5 bases and J shed 4 bases, with 18 bases lying between them. The CDR3 runs to 17 residues. TCRdb's copy holds only in-frame clones and misses some; the assay was immunoSEQ multiplex PCR. The repertoire holds 110,000 or so clones, just over 85% seen once, with 17% in the top ten. The gene calls are TRBV6-6 and TRBJ1-6; maybe TRBD1 (6 bases). This TCR came from an adult who received the AZD1222 COVID-19 vaccine. The source was peripheral blood, collected 28 days after the second AZD1222 dose. CDR3 residues: CASSLVVGGSYNSPLHF. The CDR3 nucleotides read TGTGCCAGCAGTCTCGTCGTAGGGGGTTCTTATAATTCACCCCTCCACTTT.